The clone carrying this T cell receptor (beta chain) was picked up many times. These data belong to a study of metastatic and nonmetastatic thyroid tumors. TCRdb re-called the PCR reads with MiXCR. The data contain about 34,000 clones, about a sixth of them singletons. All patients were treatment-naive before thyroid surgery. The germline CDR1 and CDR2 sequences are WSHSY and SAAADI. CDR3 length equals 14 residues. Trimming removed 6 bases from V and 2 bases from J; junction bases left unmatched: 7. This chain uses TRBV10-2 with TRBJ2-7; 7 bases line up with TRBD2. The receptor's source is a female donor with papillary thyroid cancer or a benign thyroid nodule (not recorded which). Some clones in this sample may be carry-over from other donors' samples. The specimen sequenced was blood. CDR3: CASRSGTTTYEQYF. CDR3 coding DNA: TGCGCCAGCAGGTCCGGGACTACTACCTACGAGCAGTACTTC.